These T cell receptor beta chains were read from a single sample in a study of graft-versus-host responses after intestinal transplantation. For these receptors, no antigen is known. This table comes from immunoSEQ multiplex PCR, and its TCRdb copy is limited to in-frame clones, with some not included. The data show tens of thousands of clones, around 93% seen once. The sequencing used unstimulated CD4+ T cells sorted from spleen or lymph node cells, collected before transplant. The receptors were sampled from a human donor who was the organ donor for an intestinal transplant. The CDR3 runs from the conserved cysteine through the conserved F or W. The D gene is left open where the match is weak. Some rows mark clone size as missing; the rest say once, few, many or name a class of expanded clone.

TGTGCCAGCTCACCCGATGCCAGCCAACCTAACTATGGCTACACCTTC | CASSPDASQPNYGYTF | NA | TRBJ1-2 | NA | TRBV18 | 16
TGTGCCAGCAGCTTGGGCACTCAGGGTTCCTACGAGCAGTACTTC | CASSLGTQGSYEQYF | NA | TRBJ2-7 | NA | TRBV5-5 | 15
TGTGCCAGCAGTTCTGGCGGGGGGCACTACAATGAGCAGTTCTTC | CASSSGGGHYNEQFF | NA | TRBJ2-1 | TRBD2 | TRBV5-4 | 15
TGTGCCAGTAGTATTGTGAGGGATTCACCCCTCCACTTT | CASSIVRDSPLHF | NA | TRBJ1-6 | NA | TRBV19 | 13
TGTGCCAGCAGCGGGGGAAAAACAGGCTCCTACAATGAGCAGTTCTTC | CASSGGKTGSYNEQFF | NA | TRBJ2-1 | NA | TRBV9 | 16
TGTGCCAGCAGCCCGCGACAGGGGTCGAACACCGGGGAGCTGTTTTTT | CASSPRQGSNTGELFF | NA | TRBJ2-2 | TRBD1 | TRBV11-2 | 16
TGTGCCATCAGTGAGTCGGGACTAGCGTCCGGGACAGATACGCAGTATTTT | CAISESGLASGTDTQYF | NA | TRBJ2-3 | TRBD2 | TRBV10-3 | 17
TGCGCCAGCAGTGAGGCCGGGACAGGGTCTCCTAATGAAAAACTGTTTTTT | CASSEAGTGSPNEKLFF | NA | TRBJ1-4 | TRBD1 | TRBV10-1 | 17
TGCGCCAGTACGGGACAGGGGAACACTGAAGCTTTCTTT | CASTGQGNTEAFF | NA | TRBJ1-1 | TRBD1 | TRBV10-2 | 13
TGTGCCAGCAGTTACGCGGGGGCCAGCAATCAGCCCCAGCATTTT | CASSYAGASNQPQHF | NA | TRBJ1-5 | NA | TRBV6-5 | 15
TGCGCCAGCAGCTTCTCGGAGACCCAGTACTTC | CASSFSETQYF | NA | TRBJ2-5 | NA | TRBV5-1 | 11
TGTGCCAGCAGCAAGCCTATAATGAGCTCCTACAATGAGCAGTTCTTC | CASSKPIMSSYNEQFF | NA | TRBJ2-1 | NA | TRBV5-5 | 16
TGTGCCAGCAGTTACCGGGACAACTCCTACGAGCAGTACTTC | CASSYRDNSYEQYF | NA | TRBJ2-7 | NA | TRBV27 | 14
TGTGCCAGCAGTGGGGTAGTCTATGGCTACACCTTC | CASSGVVYGYTF | NA | TRBJ1-2 | NA | TRBV6-1 | 12
TGTGCCAGTAGTGGGATCGACAGGGGCGACACTGAAGCTTTCTTT | CASSGIDRGDTEAFF | NA | TRBJ1-1 | TRBD1 | TRBV19 | 15
TGCGCCAGCAGCCCGAGAGCAGCGGGCTGGGGGGAGACCCAGTACTTC | CASSPRAAGWGETQYF | NA | TRBJ2-5 | NA | TRBV5-1 | 16
TGTGCCAGCAGCCCCAAGGGCAGACAAGAGACCCAGTACTTC | CASSPKGRQETQYF | NA | TRBJ2-5 | NA | TRBV7-2 | 14
TGTGCCAGCAGCAAAGTGGGGGTCTATGGCTACACCTTC | CASSKVGVYGYTF | once | TRBJ1-2 | NA | TRBV7-2 | 13
TGTGCCAGCAGCCGCCCACAGGTTTTCTATGGCTACACCTTC | CASSRPQVFYGYTF | NA | TRBJ1-2 | NA | TRBV5-4 | 14
TGTGCCAGCAGTGTAAGCCGGGGGCAGGCCCAGCATTTT | CASSVSRGQAQHF | NA | TRBJ1-5 | NA | TRBV6-1 | 13
TGTGCCAGCAGCTTAAGGACTATCGCCAATGAGCAGTTCTTC | CASSLRTIANEQFF | NA | TRBJ2-1 | NA | TRBV5-4 | 14
TGTGCCAGCAGCTCAGGTTTTAATTCACCCCTCCACTTT | CASSSGFNSPLHF | NA | TRBJ1-6 | NA | TRBV7-2 | 13
TGTGCCAGCAGCTTACGACTAGGTAGCACAGATACGCAGTATTTT | CASSLRLGSTDTQYF | once | TRBJ2-3 | NA | TRBV7-9 | 15
TGTGCCAGCAGCTTAGGGAGACAGGGGGACTACGAGCAGTACTTC | CASSLGRQGDYEQYF | NA | TRBJ2-7 | TRBD1 | TRBV7-2 | 15
TGTGCCAGCAGCTTGCAGGGCTCTGGAAACACCATATATTTT | CASSLQGSGNTIYF | NA | TRBJ1-3 | NA | TRBV5-6 | 14
TGTGCCAGCAGTTACAGACAGATGAACACTGAAGCTTTCTTT | CASSYRQMNTEAFF | NA | TRBJ1-1 | NA | TRBV6-5 | 14
TGTGCCAGCAGTTTATCCCAAGAAGATACGCAGTATTTT | CASSLSQEDTQYF | NA | TRBJ2-3 | NA | TRBV27 | 13
TGCGCCAGCAGCTTCGGGGGCTCTGGAAACACCATATATTTT | CASSFGGSGNTIYF | once | TRBJ1-3 | NA | TRBV5-1 | 14
TGTGCCAGTAGAGATCCGGGACAGGGGAATCAGCCCCAGCATTTT | CASRDPGQGNQPQHF | NA | TRBJ1-5 | TRBD1 | TRBV19 | 15
TGTGCCAGCAGGGTCCAGCGGGGGATAGAGACCCAGTACTTC | CASRVQRGIETQYF | NA | TRBJ2-5 | TRBD2 | TRBV2 | 14
TGTGCCAGCAGTGTCAGGGCTGATAATTCACCCCTCCACTTT | CASSVRADNSPLHF | once | TRBJ1-6 | NA | TRBV6-1 | 14
TGTGCCAGCAGCTTAGAGCGGCAGGGGGCGAATTACGAGCAGTACTTC | CASSLERQGANYEQYF | NA | TRBJ2-7 | TRBD1 | TRBV11-2 | 16
TGTGCCAGCAGCTTAAGTTTGAACACTGAAGCTTTCTTT | CASSLSLNTEAFF | NA | TRBJ1-1 | NA | TRBV7-2 | 13
TGTGCCAGCAGTTTTTCGGACAGTTACAATGAGCAGTTCTTC | CASSFSDSYNEQFF | NA | TRBJ2-1 | NA | TRBV6-6 | 14
TGTGCCAGCAGCCAAGATGACTCACCCCTCCACTTT | CASSQDDSPLHF | NA | TRBJ1-6 | NA | TRBV4-2 | 12
TGCAGCGTTCAAGGAGACAGGGGGTATTCCTACGAGCAGTACTTC | CSVQGDRGYSYEQYF | NA | TRBJ2-7 | TRBD1 | TRBV29-1 | 15
TGTGCCAGCAGCTTAGACTTAATTGGCTACACCTTC | CASSLDLIGYTF | NA | TRBJ1-2 | NA | TRBV7-9 | 12
TGTGCCAGCGTCCGGGAGGATGTTTCACCCCTCCACTTT | CASVREDVSPLHF | NA | TRBJ1-6 | NA | TRBV6-5 | 13
TGTGCCAGCAGTGAAGGATGGGGGACTGAAGCTTTCTTT | CASSEGWGTEAFF | NA | TRBJ1-1 | NA | TRBV6-1 | 13
TGTGCCAGCAGCTTACGGGCTTGGGGCGGCGGGGGGGAGCAGTTCTTC | CASSLRAWGGGGEQFF | NA | TRBJ2-1 | TRBD2 | TRBV11-2 | 16
TGTGCCAGCTCACCACCGGAGTCGGGAGGAGGAAGTACCTATGGCTACACCTTC | CASSPPESGGGSTYGYTF | NA | TRBJ1-2 | NA | TRBV18 | 18
TGTGCCAGCAGGGGACAGGGGGTCCCTGGGGCCAACGTCCTGACTTTC | CASRGQGVPGANVLTF | NA | TRBJ2-6 | TRBD1 | TRBV2 | 16
TGTGCCAGCAGTCAACAGGGATCTTCGGAAGCTTTCTTT | CASSQQGSSEAFF | NA | TRBJ1-1 | NA | TRBV6-6 | 13
TGTGCCAGCAGTGAGGGGCGGGGGGCCATCAAAAACATTCAGTACTTC | CASSEGRGAIKNIQYF | NA | TRBJ2-4 | TRBD2 | TRBV2 | 16
TGTGCCAGTAGTATGGGGGCGGTCACAGATACGCAGTATTTT | CASSMGAVTDTQYF | NA | TRBJ2-3 | NA | TRBV19 | 14
TGTGCCAGCAGCTTAGTGGCGGGGCGAGATACGCAGTATTTT | CASSLVAGRDTQYF | NA | TRBJ2-3 | NA | TRBV11-2 | 14
TGTGCCAGCAGTCAAGGGGGCACAGATACGCAGTATTTT | CASSQGGTDTQYF | NA | TRBJ2-3 | NA | TRBV2 | 13
TGCGCCAGCAGCTTGGGTGGGGTTCTCCCCTACGAGCAGTACTTC | CASSLGGVLPYEQYF | NA | TRBJ2-7 | NA | TRBV5-1 | 15
TGTGCCAGCAGCTTAGGTAGACTAGCGCACCAAGAGACCCAGTACTTC | CASSLGRLAHQETQYF | few | TRBJ2-5 | TRBD2 | TRBV11-2 | 16
TGCGCCAGCAGCTTCACCTCAGGGTCCTCCTACAATGAGCAGTTCTTC | CASSFTSGSSYNEQFF | NA | TRBJ2-1 | NA | TRBV5-1 | 16
TGCGCCAGCAGCCATGGGACAGGGCCCGAGACCCAGTACTTC | CASSHGTGPETQYF | NA | TRBJ2-5 | TRBD1 | TRBV4-1 | 14
TGTGCCAGCACTCAGATCAACCAAGAGACCCAGTACTTC | CASTQINQETQYF | NA | TRBJ2-5 | NA | TRBV16 | 13
TGTGCCAGCAGTTCCCCGACAGGGAAGGGCTACACCTTC | CASSSPTGKGYTF | NA | TRBJ1-2 | TRBD1 | TRBV6-1 | 13
TGTGCTAGCAGCTTTAGGACAGCGACTTCACCCCTCCACTTT | CASSFRTATSPLHF | NA | TRBJ1-6 | NA | TRBV7-7 | 14
TGTGCCAGCAGCCAATCCGGAGCCCAGGGGGTAAGTCAGCCCCAGCATTTT | CASSQSGAQGVSQPQHF | NA | TRBJ1-5 | TRBD1 | TRBV4-2 | 17
TGTGCCAGCAGCCTCACTAAACCGAACACTGAAGCTTTCTTT | CASSLTKPNTEAFF | NA | TRBJ1-1 | NA | TRBV13 | 14
TGTGCCAGCAGCAGGGCCGGGGGGGATCAGCCCCAGCATTTT | CASSRAGGDQPQHF | few | TRBJ1-5 | NA | TRBV7-9 | 14
TGTGCTAGTGGTTTGGATCTCCACAGGGGGCACACCATATATTTT | CASGLDLHRGHTIYF | NA | TRBJ1-3 | TRBD1 | TRBV12-5 | 15